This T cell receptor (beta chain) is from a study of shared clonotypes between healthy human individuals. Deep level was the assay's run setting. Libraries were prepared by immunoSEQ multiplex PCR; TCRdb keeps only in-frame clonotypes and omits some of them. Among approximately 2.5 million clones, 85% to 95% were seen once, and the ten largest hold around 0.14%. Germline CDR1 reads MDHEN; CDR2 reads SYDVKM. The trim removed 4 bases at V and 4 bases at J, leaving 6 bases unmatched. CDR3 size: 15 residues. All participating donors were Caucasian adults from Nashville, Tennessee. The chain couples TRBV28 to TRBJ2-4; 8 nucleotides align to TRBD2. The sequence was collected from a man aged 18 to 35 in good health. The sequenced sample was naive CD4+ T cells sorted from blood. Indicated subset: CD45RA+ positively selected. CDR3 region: CASSSAGTRKNIQYF. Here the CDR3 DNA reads TGTGCCAGCAGTTCAGCCGGGACTAGAAAAAACATTCAGTACTTC.